These 23 T cell receptor beta chains came from one sample sequenced in a study of cytomegalovirus exposure and HLA in healthy donors. The study ran its PCR with 60 Vbeta and 13 Jbeta primers. The table came from immunoSEQ multiplex PCR; TCRdb's copy has only in-frame clones and leaves some out. The sample has over 150,000 clones, around 83% seen once. Sequencing was performed on PBMCs. These TCRs come from a male donor in good health and CMV-seropositive.

This clone was seen only once. This rearrangement joins TRBV7-8 to TRBJ2-3; D possibly corresponds to TRBD2 (7 bases). CDR3 length: 11 residues. In germline, CDR1 is SGHVS, CDR2 FQNEAQ. The V end was cut by 11 bases, the J end by 2 bases, with 8 bases between. The CDR3 DNA is TGTGCCGGGGGGGCCACAGATACGCAGTATTTT. This sequence encodes CAGGATDTQYF.

V is TRBV30 and J is TRBJ1-5; D is possibly TRBD1 (5 bases). This CDR3 region has 13 residues. Germline V lookup: CDR1 GTSNPN, CDR2 SVGIG (reference sequence). V dropped 2 bases and J dropped 7 bases, with 12 bases sitting between them. CDR3 loop: CAWSKGIEQPQHF. For the CDR3, the DNA is TGTGCCTGGAGTAAGGGGATTGAGCAGCCCCAGCATTTT.

In DNA form, the CDR3 reads TGTGCCTACAAGCACTTGAGCCTAGCGGGGGGGGACTGGGAGCTGTTTTTT. It is translated as CAYKHLSLAGGDWELFF. The J gene is TRBJ2-2, the V gene TRBV30, with 12 positions matching TRBD2. The V gene's germline CDR1 is GTSNPN and CDR2 SVGIG (reference sequence). V shed 7 bases and J 9 bases; nucleotides not matched to a gene: 18. This CDR3 spans 17 amino acids.

The chain is built from TRBV5-8 and TRBJ2-7; D perhaps matches TRBD1 (5 bases). The CDR3 totals 16 residues. Trimming cost V 6 bases and J 1 base, with 20 bases left between them. Germline V gene sequence: CDR1 SGHTS, CDR2 YDEGEE. The CDR3 DNA follows: TGTGCCAGCATCGACAATAGGGGTGTTTATTCCTACGAGCAGTACTTC. It translates to CASIDNRGVYSYEQYF.

The V and J genes are TRBV6-5 and TRBJ2-6; D uncertain. Germline assignment: CDR1 MNHEY and CDR2 SVGAGI. This CDR3 has 15 residues. Trimming removed 4 bases from V and 0 bases from J, with 7 bases in between. This CDR3 is CASSLRDSGANVLTF. CDR3 DNA: TGTGCCAGCAGTTTAAGAGACTCTGGGGCCAACGTCCTGACTTTC.

The chain joins TRBV6-4 to TRBJ1-1, with D unresolved. The CDR3 has 15 amino acids. CDR1 is MRHNA, CDR2 SNTAGT, per germline. V gave up 3 bases and J gave up 3 bases, with 14 bases separating them. CDR3 nucleotides: TGTGCCAGCAGTGATCCTAGACGGTTCGACACTGAAGCTTTCTTT. Protein: CASSDPRRFDTEAFF.

The CDR3 region has the DNA TGTGCCAGCAGCCAATTGACAGCCCTTAATTCACCCCTCCACTTT. The encoded protein is CASSQLTALNSPLHF. The chain combines TRBV7-2 with TRBJ1-6; TRBD1 is a possible D gene (5 bases). The CDR3 totals 15 residues. Trimming stripped 5 bases from V and 6 bases from J, with 14 bases between. Germline V gene data show CDR1 as SGHTA and CDR2 as FQGNSA.

This chain links TRBV10-3 with TRBJ2-1; TRBD1 aligns across 8 bases. The V and J ends lost 5 bases and 6 bases, in that order; junction bases with no gene match: 3. The CDR3 is made up of 13 amino acids. Germline V lookup: CDR1 ENHRY, CDR2 SYGVKD. CDR3 residues: CAISTGQGNEQFF. CDR3 DNA sequence: TGTGCCATCAGTACCGGACAGGGCAATGAGCAGTTCTTC.

The chain has TRBV10-3 and TRBJ2-3, with TRBD2 identical over 8 bases. The germline V gene has CDR1 ENHRY and CDR2 SYGVKD. The CDR3 is 16 residues long. J was trimmed by 0 bases and V by 5 bases; bases with no gene match: 7. The chain's CDR3 is CAISLSGALSTDTQYF. The CDR3 DNA is TGTGCCATCAGTCTTAGCGGGGCACTTAGCACAGATACGCAGTATTTT.

The chain combines TRBV19 with TRBJ1-2; D unclear. Germline CDR1 and CDR2: LNHDA and SQIVND (reference sequence). The CDR3 runs 18 residues. V was clipped by 3 bases and J by 8 bases, with 28 bases between them. In DNA form, the CDR3 reads TGTGCCAGTAGTATCCGGATCGTGTCAGGATTAGGTACTGACGGCTACACCTTC. This translates into CASSIRIVSGLGTDGYTF. Full variable domain (missing parts from reference TRBV19 and TRBJ1-2): DGGITQSPKYLFRKEGQNVTLSCEQNLNHDAMYWYRQDPGQGLRLIYYSQIVNDFQKGDIAEGYSVSREKKESFPLTVTSAQKNPTAFYLCASSIRIVSGLGTDGYTFGSGTRLTVV.

V gene TRBV7-9 combines with J gene TRBJ2-1; perhaps TRBD1 as D (5 bases). Germline assignment: CDR1 SEHNR and CDR2 FQNEAQ (reference sequence). There are 15 residues in the CDR3. The ends were cut back, 4 bases at V and 3 bases at J, with 13 bases in the middle. DNA of the CDR3: TGTGCCAGCAGCTCTAGACAGCCGTACTACAATGAGCAGTTCTTC. This encodes CASSSRQPYYNEQFF.

The rearrangement joins TRBV6-4 to TRBJ2-1, with 11 bases identical to TRBD2. J was trimmed by 8 bases and V by 2 bases; bases with no gene match: 5. The CDR3 sequence is 15 residues long. Germline-derived CDR1 and CDR2 are MRHNA and SNTAGT. The CDR3 sequence: CASSDLAGGFHEQFF. The CDR3 nucleotides read TGTGCCAGCAGTGACCTAGCGGGAGGTTTCCATGAGCAGTTCTTC.

The chain couples TRBV27 to TRBJ2-7; D might be TRBD2 (5 bases). Germline loops: CDR1 MNHEY, CDR2 SMNVEV (reference sequence). V was cut by 4 bases and J by 2 bases, with 9 bases left in between. The CDR3 consists of 13 residues. CDR3 coding DNA: TGTGCCAGCAGTTCACCCGGGACCTACGAGCAGTACTTC. Its protein is CASSSPGTYEQYF.

The genes are TRBV5-6 and TRBJ2-7; 7 bases fit TRBD1. The V gene end was trimmed by 0 bases and the J gene end by 5 bases; junction bases not matched to a gene: 2. The germline V gene has CDR1 SGHDT and CDR2 YYEEEE. This CDR3 has 13 amino acids. CDR3 amino acids: CASSLGQGHEQYF. The CDR3 bases are TGTGCCAGCAGCTTGGGACAGGGCCACGAGCAGTACTTC.

V usage is TRBV10-2 and J usage is TRBJ2-5; D perhaps matches TRBD2 (6 bases). The CDR3 contains 12 residues. Germline V CDR1 and CDR2: WSHSY, SAAADI. The ends were cut back, 7 bases at V and 7 bases at J, with 13 bases in the middle. The CDR3 loop is CASTGDQLTQYF. Written as DNA, the CDR3 is TGCGCCAGCACGGGGGATCAGCTGACCCAGTACTTC.

The rearrangement joins TRBV11-2 to TRBJ1-4, with 12 bases identical to TRBD1. With 5 bases clipped from V and 12 bases from J, the junction kept 10 bases outside the gene matches. This CDR3 has 15 residues. Germline values: CDR1 SGHAT, CDR2 FQNNGV. In DNA, the CDR3 is TGTGCCAGCAGCGCAACCGGGACAGGGGGCAGGGAACTGTTTTTT. It is translated as CASSATGTGGRELFF.

This clone was seen once. The genes are TRBV5-1 and TRBJ2-3, with D unclear. V was shortened by 0 bases and J by 2 bases, with 4 bases between the two germline ends. The germline V gene has CDR1 SGHRS and CDR2 YFSETQ. The CDR3 totals 13 residues. The CDR3 bases are TGCGCCAGCAGCTTGGACTACACAGATACGCAGTATTTT. Encoded protein: CASSLDYTDTQYF.

This chain connects TRBV5-6 to TRBJ1-4, with TRBD1 matching over 7 bases. Germline V gene data show CDR1 as SGHDT and CDR2 as YYEEEE. V was pared by 0 bases and J by 8 bases, with 7 bases of the junction left unmatched. CDR3 length: 15 amino acids. CDR3 in amino acids: CASSLADRAREKLFF. In DNA form, the CDR3 reads TGTGCCAGCAGCTTGGCCGACAGGGCCCGCGAAAAACTGTTTTTT.

The chain employs TRBV6-1 and TRBJ2-1, with a tentative D call TRBD2 (5 bases). Germline V CDR1 and CDR2: MNHNS, SASEGT. The CDR3 is made up of 11 amino acids. V was cut by 4 bases and J by 10 bases, with 8 bases left in between. The CDR3 sequence: CASSASGEQFF. The CDR3 bases are TGTGCCAGCAGTGCCTCGGGGGAGCAGTTCTTC.

The chain carries TRBV5-4 and TRBJ2-7, with 8 bases identical to TRBD2. Germline loops: CDR1 SGHNT, CDR2 YYREEE (reference sequence). This CDR3 contains 13 residues. After removal of 9 bases from V and 5 bases from J, the junction contained 10 bases not matched to a gene. CDR3 sequence reads: CAIRPGLGHEQYF. In nucleotides, the CDR3 is TGTGCCATCCGACCGGGACTAGGGCACGAGCAGTACTTC. Looking up the rest from reference TRBV5-4 and TRBJ2-7 gives the full variable domain: ETGVTQSPTHLIKTRGQQVTLRCSSQSGHNTVSWYQQALGQGPQFIFQYYREEENGRGNFPPRFSGLQFPNYSSELNVNALELDDSALYLCAIRPGLGHEQYFGPGTRLTVT.

This rearrangement joins TRBV7-9 to TRBJ1-2; 7 bases are shared with TRBD1. Germline-derived CDR1 and CDR2 are SEHNR and FQNEAQ (reference sequence). The CDR3 runs to 15 residues. After removal of 5 bases from V and 5 bases from J, the junction contained 11 bases not matched to a gene. The CDR3 region has the DNA TGTGCCAGCAGCCCGGGACAGATTAAAGGGTATGGCTACACCTTC. Translated, it gives CASSPGQIKGYGYTF.

The genes are TRBV5-6 and TRBJ2-2, with 10 nucleotides matching TRBD1. The germline gives CDR1 SGHDT, CDR2 YYEEEE. CDR3 size: 14 residues. The V and J ends lost 3 bases and 6 bases, in that order; junction bases with no gene match: 2. The CDR3 DNA reads TGTGCCAGCAGCTGGGGACAGGGGTCCGGGGAGCTGTTTTTT. Protein: CASSWGQGSGELFF.

The rearrangement uses TRBV28 and TRBJ1-5, with TRBD1 as a possible D gene (6 bases). The CDR3 is 14 residues long. With 3 bases removed from V and 3 bases from J, the gap between germline ends came to 9 bases. From germline, CDR1 is MDHEN and CDR2 SYDVKM. For the CDR3, the DNA is TGTGCCAGCAGTTTTTCAGGGGACAATCAGCCCCAGCATTTT. This gives the protein CASSFSGDNQPQHF.